This TCR beta chain was found in a study of T cells after posttransplantation cyclophosphamide. Study results and limitations: Tissue-infiltrating T cells from skin or gut overlapped little with blood T cells. Recipient CMV seropositivity and CMV reactivation strongly tracked TRB clonality. Later post-transplant blood repertoires were often dominated by donor CD8+ memory clones.

This related bone marrow graft donor gave peripheral blood on the day of marrow donation. With V trimmed by 5 bases and J by 6 bases, 7 bases remained unmatched. Germline CDR1 reads LNHNV; CDR2 reads YYDKDF (reference sequence). This CDR3 has 15 residues. A note on this clone: Its antigen is as yet unknown.

Clones were read by immunoSEQ multiplex PCR, and TCRdb kept only the in-frame ones, dropping some. There are tens of thousands of clones in the sample, none observed a single time. This receptor was identified in a man aged 25 to 40 in good health and a related stem cell transplant donor. The genes are TRBV15 and TRBJ2-3; 11 positions agree with TRBD1. Sequenced: PBMCs. CDR3 coding DNA: TGTGCCACCAGCCGTCCGGGACAGGGGGTCGATACGCAGTATTTT. This sequence encodes CATSRPGQGVDTQYF.